The entry below describes one T cell receptor beta chain. Its specific antigen is unknown. Nothing much larger sits one base from this clone, and base qualities are not available. The data derive from a study of CD8 T cells in Susac syndrome (dated by TCRdb to the late 2010s). Looking at the study overall: Whether CD8+ T cell activation and differentiation in Susac syndrome was antigen driven was tested using repertoire sequencing. Summary of the overall study and its limitations: The number of individuals in the TCR sequencing and HLA analysis was recognized as being relatively small.

High-throughput TCR beta sequencing profiled peripheral blood CD8+ and CD4+ T cells from healthy donors, Susac syndrome patients and multiple sclerosis patients. Multiple sclerosis controls were treatment-naive patients with stable or active relapsing-remitting disease fulfilling revised McDonald criteria. CD8+ TEMRA cells were enriched by FACS, while bulk CD8+ and CD4+ T cells were purified by magnetic negative isolation. Blood was collected in EDTA tubes and processed within 24 hours, with PBMCs isolated through density gradient centrifugation. PBMCs destined for TCR sequencing were cryopreserved in liquid nitrogen and later thawed in a 37 °C water bath. The sorted or isolated CD4+, CD8+ and CD8+ TEMRA cells reached a purity of at least 90%. RNA was extracted using the RNeasy kit, and about 0.45 to 1 ug of the RNA was reverse transcribed with random hexamers. The immunoSEQ multiplex PCR assay, which covers 54 Vbeta and 13 Jbeta segments, was used to amplify TCR beta CDR3 regions. PCR amplification bias was corrected using a synthetic template baseline for primer optimization and computational correction. In the original analysis: Reads were annotated to V, D and J genes per IMGT and analyzed with immunoSEQ Analyzer, keeping only productive sequences. Clonality was calculated as one minus the Shannon entropy normalized by log2 of the number of productive unique sequences. Public and private clones were assessed among the 100 most prevalent clones of each patient and control. Susac-specific clones were defined as absent from healthy and MS cohorts, 850 to 1,300 published viral clones and other ImmuneACCESS disease sequences. TCRdb took the public reads, trimmed them with fastp at Q25, ran MiXCR for clone calling and kept in-frame beta chains. For every CDR3 protein sequence, its rows merge into one entry that carries the most common genes and DNA. The V and J calls reflect TCRdb's pipeline rather than the authors' work. For this sample there are 200,000 or so distinct CDR3 sequences; nearly 95% appear just once. Under 0.095% of the sample comes from the top ten.

Specimen: CD4+ T cells from PBMCs. The TCR comes from a human donor with multiple sclerosis.

DNA sequence: TGTGCCAGCAGCACCAGGGGGCGAAGCTCCTACGAGCAGTACTTC. It encodes CASSTRGRSSYEQYF. The rearrangement combines TRBV7-8 with TRBJ2-7, with 8 bases aligning to TRBD1. Reading from cysteine to phenylalanine, the CDR3 counts 15 amino acids. Only the CDR3 DNA stays, 45 bases, in frame from base 1. CDR1 is given as SGHVS and CDR2 as FQNEAQ, both from the germline V gene. Unmatched junction bases come to 6, with V trimmed by 5 bases and J by 0 bases.